This paragraph reports one T cell receptor beta chain. The repertoire was sequenced with immunoSEQ multiplex PCR; TCRdb's copy has only in-frame clones and lacks some. Of roughly 72,000 clones in the sample, around 90% were seen once. The data belong to a study of technical replicates of blood from a few donors. The sample taken for sequencing was T cells isolated from PBMCs. The TCR originated in a human donor in good health.

The DNA of the CDR3 is TGTGCCAGCTCTTCTGACAGAAACTATGGCTACACCTTC. Translation gives CASSSDRNYGYTF. The chain employs TRBV18 and TRBJ1-2; a weak D match, TRBD1 (5 bases). The CDR3 runs 13 residues. V lost 6 bases and J 2 bases, leaving 10 bases between the germline ends. Germline V gives CDR1 KGHSH, CDR2 LQKENI.